This TCR beta chain comes out of a study of T cell repertoires in cytomegalovirus infection. TCRdb reanalysed the reads using MiXCR and keeps one entry per CDR3 protein. In the table there are 150,000 to 200,000 distinct CDR3 sequences, under 30% of which are singletons. This clonotype was counted at least ten times. The target antigen is unknown. The study's findings and limits: Ex vivo, HLA-C-restricted CMV-specific TCR beta clonotypes prevailed over the rest of the response.

The germline V gene encodes CDR1 SGHTA and CDR2 FQGTGA. This CDR3 comprises 12 residues. Trimming left V 8 bases short and J 5 bases short, with 12 bases between. The clonotype originates from a human donor in good health (CMV status not recorded). Some clones in this sample may be carry-over from other donors' samples. The V call is TRBV7-3, the J call TRBJ1-2; unclear D gene. The source material was PBMCs. The CDR3 coding sequence is TGTGCCAGCGGTTCATCACGATATGGCTACACCTTC. This sequence encodes CASGSSRYGYTF. Variable domain in full (rest from reference TRBV7-3 and TRBJ1-2): GAGVSQTPSNKVTEKGKYVELRCDPISGHTALYWYRQSLGQGPEFLIYFQGTGAADDSGLPNDRFFAVRPEGSVSTLKIQRTERGDSAVYLCASGSSRYGYTFGSGTRLTVV.